The entry below gives a single TCR beta chain sequence along with its context. What it binds is unknown. The data are from a study of monozygotic twins with inflammatory bowel disease. Findings and caveats of the study: Among T cells, the various subtypes were not distinguishable. Researchers report that IBD patients shared fewer clonotypes with others than healthy twins, especially amid disease activity. Among IBD patients, TCRbeta diversity (inverse Simpson) was lower than in healthy co-twins.

Researchers used template switching to add UMIs featuring a 6-nucleotide sample barcode. TCRdb re-called the 5' RACE reads; one entry per CDR3 protein, DNA not given. This sample's clone table lists around 370,000 distinct CDR3 sequences. The sequence was obtained from a human donor with ulcerative colitis or Crohn's disease, or a healthy co-twin of an affected twin (not recorded which). Input material: blood.

This CDR3 is CASSFGVGGVDTQYF. The chain employs TRBV28 and TRBJ2-3; TCRdb outputs TRBD1, but without DNA this stays unchecked. The CDR3 is made up of 15 amino acids. Germline-derived CDR1 and CDR2 are MDHEN and SYDVKM.